Each of the 22 T cell receptor beta chains below was sequenced from the same sample in a study of T cell changes during pregnancy in multiple sclerosis. Data came from immunoSEQ multiplex PCR; TCRdb stores just in-frame clones and leaves some out. This sample has about 94,000 clones; just under 95% occur once, and the top ten carry approximately 0.8%. The sample here was peripheral blood, taken in the third trimester of pregnancy. The origin of the receptors is a female donor with multiple sclerosis, enrolled in a pregnancy study.

This chain uses TRBV29-1 with TRBJ2-7; maybe TRBD1 (5 bases). This CDR3 is 13 amino acids long. V was shortened by 5 bases and J by 1 base, with 12 bases between the two germline ends. The germline gives CDR1 SQVTM, CDR2 ANQGSEA. CDR3 bases: TGCAGCGTTAATATAGGGGATTCCTACGAGCAGTACTTC. Its translation: CSVNIGDSYEQYF.

CDR3 DNA: TGTGCCAGCAGCCTAAGCGGGGAGCAGTTCTTC. This encodes CASSLSGEQFF. The chain combines TRBV11-2 with TRBJ2-1, with a tentative D call TRBD2 (6 bases). The V end lost 5 bases, the J end lost 10 bases, and 9 bases lay between the germline ends. CDR1 SGHAT and CDR2 FQNNGV come from the germline V gene. The CDR3 runs to 11 residues. The full variable domain, with the rest looked up from reference TRBV11-2 and TRBJ2-1, is EAGVAQSPRYKIIEKRQSVAFWCNPISGHATLYWYQQILGQGPKLLIQFQNNGVVDDSQLPKDRFSAERLKGVDSTLKIQPAKLEDSAVYLCASSLSGEQFFGPGTRLTVL.

This clone was counted a few times. The chain couples TRBV5-1 to TRBJ2-2; 13 nucleotides align to TRBD2. Germline V gene data show CDR1 as SGHRS and CDR2 as YFSETQ. With V trimmed by 4 bases and J by 6 bases, 9 bases remained unmatched. CDR3 length: 17 residues. CDR3 DNA: TGCGCCAGCAGCCCCGGACTAGCGGGAGCGGGGTCCGGGGAGCTGTTTTTT. It codes for CASSPGLAGAGSGELFF. Full variable domain (rest looked up from reference TRBV5-1 and TRBJ2-2): KAGVTQTPRYLIKTRGQQVTLSCSPISGHRSVSWYQQTPGQGLQFLFEYFSETQRNKGNFPGRFSGRQFSNSRSEMNVSTLELGDSALYLCASSPGLAGAGSGELFFGEGSRLTVL.

The count of this clone is one. The chain recombines TRBV28 with TRBJ2-7, with D tentatively TRBD1 (5 bases). V was shortened by 7 bases and J by 0 bases, with 13 bases between the two germline ends. The germline V gene has CDR1 MDHEN and CDR2 SYDVKM. This CDR3 has 14 residues. The CDR3 region has the DNA TGTGCCAGCACAGGGCCGGCTAGCTCCTACGAGCAGTACTTC. This translates into CASTGPASSYEQYF.

The gene calls are TRBV28 and TRBJ1-2; tentative D call: TRBD1 (5 bases). V shed 2 bases and J shed 3 bases, with 13 bases lying between them. The germline V gene has CDR1 MDHEN and CDR2 SYDVKM. This CDR3 is built from 15 residues. The CDR3 sequence: CASSLRQTDHYGYTF. CDR3 coding DNA: TGTGCCAGCAGTTTAAGACAGACAGACCACTATGGCTACACCTTC.

The chain couples TRBV11-2 to TRBJ2-1; 9 bases map to TRBD2. Germline loops: CDR1 SGHAT, CDR2 FQNNGV. V lost 2 bases to trimming and J lost 5 bases; unmatched junction nucleotides: 7. CDR3 size: 16 residues. The CDR3 here is CASSLRREGRDNEQFF. CDR3 DNA sequence: TGTGCCAGCAGCTTAAGGCGGGAGGGCCGGGACAATGAGCAGTTCTTC.

The chain links TRBV6-4 to TRBJ2-1, with 9 bases identical to TRBD2. CDR3 length: 15 residues. CDR1 and CDR2 from the germline V gene are MRHNA and SNTAGT. The V gene end was trimmed by 2 bases and the J gene end by 3 bases; junction bases not matched to a gene: 2. CDR3: CASSDIAGDYNEQFF. The CDR3 bases are TGTGCCAGCAGTGACATAGCGGGAGACTACAATGAGCAGTTCTTC.

The CDR3, as DNA: TGTGCCAGCAGTTTCATGACCGGGGAGCTGTTTTTT. Translation: CASSFMTGELFF. The chain combines TRBV6-6 with TRBJ2-2; D uncertain. Deletions cut 4 bases from V and 5 bases from J, with 5 bases between. CDR3 size: 12 residues. Looked up from germline, CDR1 is MNHNY and CDR2 is SVGAGI (reference sequence).

This clone occurred once. The chain links TRBV4-2 to TRBJ2-1, with D unclear. V shed 6 bases and J shed 1 base, with 10 bases lying between them. The CDR3 consists of 14 residues. Germline V gene sequence: CDR1 LGHNA, CDR2 YNFKEQ. The CDR3 protein is CASSPTTSYNEQFF. CDR3 coding DNA: TGTGCCAGCAGTCCAACAACATCCTACAATGAGCAGTTCTTC.

V usage is TRBV15 and J usage is TRBJ2-3; 9 bases align to TRBD2. The trim removed 6 bases at V and 5 bases at J, leaving 6 bases unmatched. The CDR3 has 14 amino acids. Germline V gives CDR1 LNHNV, CDR2 YYDKDF (reference sequence). The CDR3 spells CATSVSGSIDTQYF. CDR3 in DNA: TGTGCCACCAGTGTTAGCGGGAGTATAGATACGCAGTATTTT.

This chain links TRBV5-4 with TRBJ2-1, with TRBD2 matching 11 bases. The CDR3 spans 15 residues. Germline CDR1 and CDR2: SGHNT and YYREEE (reference sequence). V lost 4 bases, J lost 8 bases, and 8 bases stayed unmatched. The CDR3 here is CASSVAGGPRDEQFF. The DNA of the CDR3 is TGTGCCAGCAGCGTAGCGGGAGGGCCTAGGGATGAGCAGTTCTTC.

The chain has TRBV18 and TRBJ2-1; D is perhaps TRBD2 (5 bases). Germline-derived CDR1 and CDR2 are KGHSH and LQKENI. The CDR3 runs 14 residues. Trimming took 3 bases from V and 7 from J, leaving 13 bases between them. The CDR3 here is CASSPTGSVNEQFF. Written as DNA, the CDR3 is TGTGCCAGCTCACCTACGGGGAGTGTGAATGAGCAGTTCTTC.

The gene calls are TRBV15 and TRBJ1-5, with TRBD1 identical over 8 bases. The CDR3 length is 18 residues. Trimming cost V 1 base and J 3 bases; bases outside gene matches: 11. From germline, CDR1 is LNHNV and CDR2 YYDKDF (reference sequence). The CDR3 loop is CATSRGAGGAKLNQPQHF. In DNA, the CDR3 is TGTGCCACCAGCAGAGGTGCAGGGGGCGCTAAGCTCAATCAGCCCCAGCATTTT. Combining the CDR3 with reference TRBV15 and TRBJ1-5 gives the whole variable domain DAMVIQNPRYQVTQFGKPVTLSCSQTLNHNVMYWYQQKSSQAPKLLFHYYDKDFNNEADTPDNFQSRRPNTSFCFLDIRSPGLGDTAMYLCATSRGAGGAKLNQPQHFGDGTRLSIL.

This chain joins TRBV5-6 and TRBJ2-2, with D hard to call. The CDR3 length is 15 residues. The germline CDR1 and CDR2 sequences are SGHDT and YYEEEE. V was shortened by 0 bases and J by 2 bases, with 8 bases between the two germline ends. This chain's CDR3 is CASSLVYPNTGELFF. CDR3 sequence (DNA): TGTGCCAGCAGCTTGGTGTATCCCAACACCGGGGAGCTGTTTTTT.

The V call is TRBV6-5, the J call TRBJ2-7, with TRBD1 matching over 7 bases. The CDR3 extends over 13 amino acids. Unmatched junction bases numbered 8, after V lost 9 bases and J lost 3 bases. CDR1 and CDR2 (germline): MNHEY, SVGAGI. CDR3 region: CASWTGGVYEQYF. The DNA of the CDR3 is TGTGCCAGTTGGACAGGTGGAGTCTACGAGCAGTACTTC.

The chain joins TRBV6-1 to TRBJ2-7, with TRBD1 matching over 8 bases. CDR1 MNHNS and CDR2 SASEGT come from the germline V gene. J lost 1 base, V lost 2 bases, and 4 bases had no gene match. The CDR3 has 15 amino acids. CDR3: CASSESGTGSYEQYF. CDR3 bases: TGTGCCAGCAGTGAATCGGGGACAGGTTCCTACGAGCAGTACTTC.

This sequence joins TRBV12-5 and TRBJ2-7; D gene ambiguous. The CDR3 covers 16 residues. Trimming took off 6 bases at V and 0 bases at J, with 18 bases between the two ends. CDR1 is LGHNT, CDR2 FRNRAP, per germline. CDR3 nucleotides: TGTGCTAGTGGAACGCCCACTCTTAGGAGCTCCTACGAGCAGTACTTC. It encodes CASGTPTLRSSYEQYF.

This chain joins TRBV5-1 and TRBJ2-7; tentatively, D is TRBD2 (5 bases). Germline loops: CDR1 SGHRS, CDR2 YFSETQ. The V and J ends lost 0 bases and 5 bases respectively, with 12 bases between them. This CDR3 region has 14 residues. The DNA for the CDR3 is TGCGCCAGCAGCTTGGCCGAGGGAAGGGACGAGCAGTACTTC. Its translation: CASSLAEGRDEQYF.

The genes are TRBV11-2 and TRBJ2-1, with TRBD2 matching 7 bases. The CDR3 loop spans 16 amino acids. Germline values: CDR1 SGHAT, CDR2 FQNNGV. J lost 1 base, V lost 6 bases, and 9 bases had no gene match. CDR3 bases: TGTGCCAGCAGTCACAGCCCAGCGGGATCCTACAATGAGCAGTTCTTC. Translation: CASSHSPAGSYNEQFF.

This rearrangement joins TRBV10-3 to TRBJ1-5, with D perhaps matching TRBD1 (6 bases). The V gene lost 0 bases and the J gene lost 4 bases, with 16 bases spanning the gap. The CDR3 spans 17 residues. Germline V gene data show CDR1 as ENHRY and CDR2 as SYGVKD. CDR3 amino acids: CAISESELTGLNQPQHF. The CDR3 nucleotides read TGTGCCATCAGTGAGTCGGAATTAACAGGGCTAAATCAGCCCCAGCATTTT.

The CDR3 sequence is CASSDLTSGRQETQYF. CDR3 in DNA: TGTGCCAGCAGTGATTTAACTAGCGGGAGACAGGAGACCCAGTACTTC. V and J are TRBV2 and TRBJ2-5, with TRBD2 matching 11 bases. The CDR3 covers 16 residues. With V trimmed by 3 bases and J by 5 bases, 8 bases remained unmatched. Germline lookup yields CDR1 SNHLY and CDR2 FYNNEI.

This chain links TRBV19 with TRBJ2-5; 9 positions agree with TRBD2. The CDR3 consists of 15 residues. The trim removed 5 bases at V and 5 bases at J, leaving 9 bases unmatched. Per the germline V gene, CDR1 is LNHDA and CDR2 is SQIVND (reference sequence). CDR3 DNA sequence: TGTGCCAGTAGTTTCCTAGCGGGATTGGGGGAGACCCAGTACTTC. Amino acids: CASSFLAGLGETQYF.